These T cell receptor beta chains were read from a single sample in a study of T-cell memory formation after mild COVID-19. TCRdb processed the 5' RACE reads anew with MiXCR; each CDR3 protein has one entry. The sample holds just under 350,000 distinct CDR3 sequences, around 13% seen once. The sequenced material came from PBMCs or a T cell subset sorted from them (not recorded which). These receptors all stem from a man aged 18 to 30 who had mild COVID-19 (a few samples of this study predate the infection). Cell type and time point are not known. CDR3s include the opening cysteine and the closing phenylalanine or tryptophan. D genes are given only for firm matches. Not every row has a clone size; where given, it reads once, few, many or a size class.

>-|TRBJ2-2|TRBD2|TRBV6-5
TGTGCCAGCAGTTACCTTACTAGCGGGGGGAGCGGGGAGCTGTTTTTT
CASSYLTSGGSGELFF
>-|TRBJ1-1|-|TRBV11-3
TGTGCCAGCAGCTTAGGGGGCAGCCTGAACACTGAAGCTTTCTTT
CASSLGGSLNTEAFF
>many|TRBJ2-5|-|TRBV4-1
TGCGCCAGCAGCCTGACGGTGAAGCAAGAGACCCAGTACTTC
CASSLTVKQETQYF
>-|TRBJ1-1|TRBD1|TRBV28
TGTGCCAGCAGCACAGGGGGCGCCGAGAACACTGAAGCTTTCTTT
CASSTGGAENTEAFF
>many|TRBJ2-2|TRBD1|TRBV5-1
TGCGCCAGCAGCCCAGGACAGGGTGACACCGGGGAGCTGTTTTTT
CASSPGQGDTGELFF
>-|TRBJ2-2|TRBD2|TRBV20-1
TGCAGTGCTAGATCGGCTAGCGGGGGGGCCGCGAACACCGGGGAGCTGTTTTTT
CSARSASGGAANTGELFF
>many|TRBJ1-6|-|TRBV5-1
TGCGCCAGCAGAACCTCCTATAATTCACCCCTCCACTTT
CASRTSYNSPLHF
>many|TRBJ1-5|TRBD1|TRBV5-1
TGCGCCAGCAGCCTGGGGACAGATCAGCCCCAGCATTTT
CASSLGTDQPQHF
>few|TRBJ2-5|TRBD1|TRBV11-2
TGTGCCAGCAGCTTTTTGTCGGGGACAGGGGAAGAGACCCAGTACTTC
CASSFLSGTGEETQYF
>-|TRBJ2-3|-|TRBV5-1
TGCGCCAGCAGCTATGGCGGGGTGTCAGATACGCAGTATTTT
CASSYGGVSDTQYF
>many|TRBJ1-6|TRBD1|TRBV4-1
TGCGCCAGCAGCCCCCGGGACAGGGGCCCGGTCCTCCACTTT
CASSPRDRGPVLHF
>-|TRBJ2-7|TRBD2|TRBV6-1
TGTGCCAGCAGTGCCTTGACTAGCGGGGGTGGCGAGCAGTACTTC
CASSALTSGGGEQYF
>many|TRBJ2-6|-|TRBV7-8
TGTGCCAGCAGCTTACCCCGACGGTACTCTGGGGCCAACGTCCTGACTTTC
CASSLPRRYSGANVLTF
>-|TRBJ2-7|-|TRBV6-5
TGTGCCAGCAGTGAACTAGGCGAGAGCTCCTACGAGCAGTACTTC
CASSELGESSYEQYF
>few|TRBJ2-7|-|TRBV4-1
TGCGCCAGCAGCCTGGGGGAAGGAGGGTACGAGCAGTACTTC
CASSLGEGGYEQYF
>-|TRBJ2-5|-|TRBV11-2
TGTGCCAGCAGTCCGGAACCGAAAGGGACCCAGTACTTC
CASSPEPKGTQYF
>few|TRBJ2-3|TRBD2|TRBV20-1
TGCAGTGAGCTAGCGGGGGTGGGAGATACGCAGTATTTT
CSELAGVGDTQYF